This TCR beta chain is drawn from a study of blood T cell repertoires in COVID-19. V lost 3 bases, J lost 0 bases, and 0 bases stayed unmatched. Germline V gives CDR1 SGHTA, CDR2 FQGTGA. This CDR3 is 15 amino acids long. The method was immunoSEQ multiplex PCR; TCRdb's version includes in-frame clones alone and lacks a portion of them. The table records about 100,000 clones, almost 85% of them present only once. Sequenced: peripheral blood. This sequence joins TRBV7-3 and TRBJ2-1; 9 bases are shared with TRBD1. The TCR originated in a man aged 35-49 years with active or convalescent COVID-19. The CDR3 DNA reads as TGTGCCAGCAGCTTGGACAGGGGCTCCTACAATGAGCAGTTCTTC. This codes for CASSLDRGSYNEQFF.